The TCR beta chain under discussion was sequenced for a study of a mutant IDH1 vaccine in newly diagnosed glioma. Study overall: Treated patients showed a male proportion of roughly 62%, a female proportion of around 40%, and a mean age of about 41 years. Most patients had received both radiotherapy and temozolomide, the prior options being radiotherapy, temozolomide, or both.

The method was immunoSEQ multiplex PCR; TCRdb's version includes in-frame clones alone and lacks a portion of them. The data hold about 38,000 clones, with around 78% observed a single time. Time point given: week 5, during vaccination. In the vaccine, a single dose held 300 ug of the mutant IDH1 20-mer peptide, along with topical imiquimod. Only a few counts were recorded for this clone. Its specificity is unknown. V lost 4 bases, J lost 4 bases, and 14 bases lay in between. The length of the CDR3 is 14 residues. CDR1 is MNHNY, CDR2 SVGAGI, per germline (reference sequence). The sample consisted of PBMCs, taken from a glioma patient whose treatment included an IDH1 peptide vaccine. This rearrangement joins TRBV6-6 to TRBJ2-7; D perhaps matches TRBD2 (5 bases). This TCR came from a man aged 35 to 55 with glioma. CDR3 coding DNA: TGTGCCAGCAGTTCCACCGGGGATCTTTACGAGCAGTACTTC. Residues: CASSSTGDLYEQYF.